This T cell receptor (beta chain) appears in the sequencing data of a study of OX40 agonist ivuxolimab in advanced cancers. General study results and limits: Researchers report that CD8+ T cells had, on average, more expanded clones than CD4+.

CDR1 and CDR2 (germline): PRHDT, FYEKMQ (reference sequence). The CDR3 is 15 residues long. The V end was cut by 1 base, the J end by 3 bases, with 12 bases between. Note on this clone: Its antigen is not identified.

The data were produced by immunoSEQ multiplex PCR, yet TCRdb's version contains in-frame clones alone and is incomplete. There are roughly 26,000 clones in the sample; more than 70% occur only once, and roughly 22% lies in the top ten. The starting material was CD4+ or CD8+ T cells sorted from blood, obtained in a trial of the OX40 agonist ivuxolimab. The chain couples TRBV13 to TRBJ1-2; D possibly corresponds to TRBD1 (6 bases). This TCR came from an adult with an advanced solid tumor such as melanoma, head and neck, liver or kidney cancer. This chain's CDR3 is CASSLAHREDYGYTF. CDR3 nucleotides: TGTGCCAGCAGCTTAGCTCACAGGGAGGACTATGGCTACACCTTC.